This T cell receptor beta chain was identified in a study of metastatic and nonmetastatic thyroid tumors. Study information: Across peripheral blood and tumor or nodule tissue samples taken from malignant and benign thyroid patients, the repertoires were compared with one another.

Points from the study as a whole: Malignant thyroid tumors reportedly had TCR beta diversity that was significantly higher than in benign nodules, in blood and tumor.

In its sample, this clone ranks as medium-sized. Its cognate antigen is unknown. Each patient went into thyroid surgery without having received any treatment. TCRdb re-called clones via MiXCR from the PCR reads. The sample contains around 30,000 clones, 11% of which appear only once. This clonotype originated in a female donor with papillary thyroid cancer or a benign thyroid nodule (not recorded which). Some clones in this sample may be carry-over from other donors' samples. The sequencing input was blood.

In DNA, the CDR3 is TGTGCCAGCAGCCAGCAACTAGCGGGGGATCCCTACGAGCAGTACTTC. As protein: CASSQQLAGDPYEQYF. J is TRBJ2-7 and V is TRBV12-3 or TRBV12-4; 11 bases fit TRBD2. J gave up 2 bases and V 6 bases, and 9 bases lay outside the gene matches. CDR3 length equals 16 residues.